A selection of T cell receptor beta chains follows, all from one sample in a study of beta chain features in type 1 diabetes. Measured with immunoSEQ multiplex PCR; TCRdb has only the in-frame clones, and not every one. The data contain about 250,000 clones, approximately 10% of them singletons. Input material: naive CD4+ T cells from blood. These receptors were collected from a man aged 25 to 40 with type 1 diabetes. Each CDR3 is given with its conserved first and last residue. Fields, in order: clone size, J gene, V gene, D gene, CDR3 DNA, CDR3 protein. D genes are given only for firm matches. Clone size, where shown, is once, few, many, or a class for clones that have expanded.

.	TRBJ1-1	TRBV30	TRBD1	TGTGCCTGGAGTCCGGGACAGGCTGAAGCTTTCTTT	CAWSPGQAEAFF
.	TRBJ2-7	TRBV7-8	TRBD1	TGTGCCAGCAGCTTTCCCCCACAGGGGGCAATCTACGAGCAGTACTTC	CASSFPPQGAIYEQYF
.	TRBJ2-7	TRBV14	.	TGTGCCAGCAGCCCTTTCTTCTCTGACAGCCGTTACGAGCAGTACTTC	CASSPFFSDSRYEQYF
few	TRBJ1-6	TRBV27	.	TGTGCCAGCGCGGACAGCCTCTCCTATAATTCACCCCTCCACTTT	CASADSLSYNSPLHF
few	TRBJ2-3	TRBV25-1	.	TGTGCCAGCAGTCCCGGGGGGCCAGATACGCAGTATTTT	CASSPGGPDTQYF
.	TRBJ1-1	TRBV6-6	.	TGTGCCAGCAATATACAGGGAAACACTGAAGCTTTCTTT	CASNIQGNTEAFF
.	TRBJ2-2	TRBV4-3	.	TGCGCCAGCAGCCAATCTAAGGGGCAGTACACCGGGGAGCTGTTTTTT	CASSQSKGQYTGELFF
.	TRBJ2-5	TRBV9	.	TGTGCCAGCAGCGTAGGTGGTAGCGTGGAGACCCAGTACTTC	CASSVGGSVETQYF
.	TRBJ2-2	TRBV10-3	.	TGTGCCATCAGTGCTGTGGGGGCGGAGACCGGGGAGCTGTTTTTT	CAISAVGAETGELFF
.	TRBJ1-5	TRBV6-6	TRBD1	TGTGCCAGCAGCCACTTTGGACAGGCCCAGCATTTT	CASSHFGQAQHF
few	TRBJ1-2	TRBV7-9	TRBD1	TGTGCCAGCAGCCCGCAGCCGGACAGGGGGCGTTCGTTAGGCTACACCTTC	CASSPQPDRGRSLGYTF
.	TRBJ2-3	TRBV5-1	.	TGCGCCAGCAGCTCGGGGGGCACAGATACGCAGTATTTT	CASSSGGTDTQYF
.	TRBJ2-1	TRBV2	.	TGTGCCAGCAGGAGGCGTGAGCAGTTCTTC	CASRRREQFF
.	TRBJ2-7	TRBV7-9	.	TGTGCCAGCAGCTCCTCAGGTTTACCCTACGAGCAGTACTTC	CASSSSGLPYEQYF
few	TRBJ1-6	TRBV2	.	TGTGCCAGCAGTGAACGCGGGTCCAATTCACCCCTCCACTTT	CASSERGSNSPLHF
few	TRBJ2-7	TRBV5-1	TRBD2	TGCGCCAGCAGCGTAGGGACTAGCGGGGGCTACGAGCAGTACTTC	CASSVGTSGGYEQYF
.	TRBJ1-5	TRBV6-5	.	TGTGCCAGCAGTCTCAGGGCCGGGGGTCAGCCCCAGCATTTT	CASSLRAGGQPQHF